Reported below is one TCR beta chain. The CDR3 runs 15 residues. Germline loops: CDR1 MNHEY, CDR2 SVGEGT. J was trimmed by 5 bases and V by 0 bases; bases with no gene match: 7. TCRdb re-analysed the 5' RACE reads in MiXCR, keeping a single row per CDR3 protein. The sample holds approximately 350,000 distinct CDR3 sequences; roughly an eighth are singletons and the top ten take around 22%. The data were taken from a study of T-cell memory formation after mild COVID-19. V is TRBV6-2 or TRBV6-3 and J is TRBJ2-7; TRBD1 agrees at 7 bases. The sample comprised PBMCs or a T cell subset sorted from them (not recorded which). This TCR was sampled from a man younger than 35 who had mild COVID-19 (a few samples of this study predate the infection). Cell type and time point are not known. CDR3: CASSYSRDRGDEQYV. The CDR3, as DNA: TGTGCCAGCAGTTACTCGAGGGACAGAGGAGACGAGCAGTACGTC.